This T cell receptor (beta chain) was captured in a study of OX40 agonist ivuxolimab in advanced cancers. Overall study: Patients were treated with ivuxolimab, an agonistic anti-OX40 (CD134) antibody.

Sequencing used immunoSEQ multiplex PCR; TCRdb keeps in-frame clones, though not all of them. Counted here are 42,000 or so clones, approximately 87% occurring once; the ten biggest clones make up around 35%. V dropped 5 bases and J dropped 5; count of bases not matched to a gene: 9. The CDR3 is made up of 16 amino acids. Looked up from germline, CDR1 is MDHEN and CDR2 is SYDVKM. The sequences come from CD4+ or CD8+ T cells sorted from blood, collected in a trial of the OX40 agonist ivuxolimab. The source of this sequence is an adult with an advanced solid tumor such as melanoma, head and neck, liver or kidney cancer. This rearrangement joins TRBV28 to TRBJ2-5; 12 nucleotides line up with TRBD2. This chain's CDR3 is CASSPQTSGGRETQYF. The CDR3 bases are TGTGCCAGCAGTCCCCAAACTAGCGGGGGGAGGGAGACCCAGTACTTC.